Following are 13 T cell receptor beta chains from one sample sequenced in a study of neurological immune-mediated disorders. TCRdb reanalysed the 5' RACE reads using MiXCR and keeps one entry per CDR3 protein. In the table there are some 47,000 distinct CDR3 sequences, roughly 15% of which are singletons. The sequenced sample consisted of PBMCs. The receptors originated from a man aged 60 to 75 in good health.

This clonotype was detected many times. This chain's CDR3 is CASTLAMNTEAFF. In DNA form, the CDR3 reads TGTGCCAGCACCCTGGCCATGAACACTGAAGCTTTCTTT. The chain links TRBV7-9 to TRBJ1-1; D remains ambiguous. CDR1 and CDR2 from the germline V gene are SEHNR and FQNEAQ (reference sequence). V was pared by 7 bases and J by 0 bases, with 9 bases between. The CDR3 consists of 13 residues.

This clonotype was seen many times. The CDR3 spells CASSLEAGFYEQYF. The CDR3 DNA reads as TGCGCCAGCAGCTTGGAGGCGGGCTTCTACGAGCAGTACTTC. J is TRBJ2-7 and V is TRBV5-1; D is perhaps TRBD2 (5 bases). Germline loops: CDR1 SGHRS, CDR2 YFSETQ. The V gene lost 0 bases and the J gene lost 3 bases, with 10 bases spanning the gap. This CDR3 comprises 14 residues.

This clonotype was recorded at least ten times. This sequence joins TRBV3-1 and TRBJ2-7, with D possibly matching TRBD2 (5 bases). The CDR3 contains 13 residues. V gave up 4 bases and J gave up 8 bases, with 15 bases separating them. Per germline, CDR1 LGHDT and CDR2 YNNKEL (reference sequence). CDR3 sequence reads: CASSPTPGSKQYF. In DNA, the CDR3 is TGTGCCAGCAGCCCTACCCCGGGAAGTAAGCAGTACTTC.

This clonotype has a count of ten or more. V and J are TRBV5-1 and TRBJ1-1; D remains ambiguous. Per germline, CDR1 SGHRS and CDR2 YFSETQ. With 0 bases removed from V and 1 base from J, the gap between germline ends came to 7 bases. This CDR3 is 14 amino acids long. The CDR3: CASSLVTENTEAFF. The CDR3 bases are TGCGCCAGCAGCTTGGTCACGGAGAACACTGAAGCTTTCTTT.

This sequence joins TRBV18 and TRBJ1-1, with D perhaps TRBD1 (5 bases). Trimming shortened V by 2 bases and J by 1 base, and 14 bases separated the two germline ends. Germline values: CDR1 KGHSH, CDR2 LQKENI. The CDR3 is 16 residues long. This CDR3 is CASSPEGAGTNTEAFF. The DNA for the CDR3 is TGTGCCAGCTCACCAGAAGGGGCAGGGACGAACACTGAAGCTTTCTTT. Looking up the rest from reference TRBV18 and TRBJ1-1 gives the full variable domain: NAGVMQNPRHLVRRRGQEARLRCSPMKGHSHVYWYRQLPEEGLKFMVYLQKENIIDESGMPKERFSAEFPKEGPSILRIQQVVRGDSAAYFCASSPEGAGTNTEAFFGQGTRLTVV.

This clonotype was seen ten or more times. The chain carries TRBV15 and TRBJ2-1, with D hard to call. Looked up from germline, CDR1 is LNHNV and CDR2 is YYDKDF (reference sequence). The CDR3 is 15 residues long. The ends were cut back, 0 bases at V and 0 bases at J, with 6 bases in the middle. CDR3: CATSREQISYNEQFF. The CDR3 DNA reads TGTGCCACCAGCAGAGAACAGATCTCCTACAATGAGCAGTTCTTC.

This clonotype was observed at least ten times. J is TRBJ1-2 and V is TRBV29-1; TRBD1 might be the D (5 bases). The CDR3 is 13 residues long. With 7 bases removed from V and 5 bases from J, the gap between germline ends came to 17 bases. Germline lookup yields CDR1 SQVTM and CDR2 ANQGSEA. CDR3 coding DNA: TGCAGCGGGGGAATCGGGGCGCGGTATGGCTACACCTTC. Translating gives CSGGIGARYGYTF.

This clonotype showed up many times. The CDR3 is CASSQEGREYNEQFF. CDR3 nucleotide sequence: TGCGCCAGCAGCCAAGAGGGGCGGGAGTACAATGAGCAGTTCTTC. This rearrangement joins TRBV4-1 to TRBJ2-1; 7 bases agree with TRBD2. Per the germline V gene, CDR1 is MGHRA and CDR2 is YSYEKL. V was pared by 0 bases and J by 4 bases, with 3 bases of the junction left unmatched. The CDR3 is made up of 15 amino acids.

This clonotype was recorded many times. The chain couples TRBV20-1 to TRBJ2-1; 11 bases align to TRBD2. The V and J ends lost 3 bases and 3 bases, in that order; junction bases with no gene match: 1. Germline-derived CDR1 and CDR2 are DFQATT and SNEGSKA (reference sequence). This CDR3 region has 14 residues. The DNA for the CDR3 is TGCAGTGCTAGCGGGACTAGCGGCTACAATGAGCAGTTCTTC. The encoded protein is CSASGTSGYNEQFF.

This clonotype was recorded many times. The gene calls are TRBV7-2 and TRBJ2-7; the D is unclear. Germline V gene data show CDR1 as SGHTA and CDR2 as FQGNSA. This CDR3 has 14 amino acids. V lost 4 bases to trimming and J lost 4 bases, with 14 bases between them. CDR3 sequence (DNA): TGTGCCAGCAGCTCAAGCGTTAGTAGTTACGAGCAGTACTTC. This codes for CASSSSVSSYEQYF.

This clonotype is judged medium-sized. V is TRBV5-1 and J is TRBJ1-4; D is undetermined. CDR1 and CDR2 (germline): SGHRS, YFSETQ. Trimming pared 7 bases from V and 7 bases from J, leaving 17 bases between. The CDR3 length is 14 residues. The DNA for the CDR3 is TGCGCCAGCGCTGAGGCTAACGGTTTTGAAAAACTGTTTTTT. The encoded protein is CASAEANGFEKLFF.

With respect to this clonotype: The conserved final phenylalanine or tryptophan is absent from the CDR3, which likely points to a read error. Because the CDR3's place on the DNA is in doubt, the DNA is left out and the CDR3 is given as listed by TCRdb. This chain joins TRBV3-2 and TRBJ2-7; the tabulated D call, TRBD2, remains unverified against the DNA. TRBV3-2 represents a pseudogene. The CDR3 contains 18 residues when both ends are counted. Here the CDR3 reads CASSQDCFSVTCSGRGIL.

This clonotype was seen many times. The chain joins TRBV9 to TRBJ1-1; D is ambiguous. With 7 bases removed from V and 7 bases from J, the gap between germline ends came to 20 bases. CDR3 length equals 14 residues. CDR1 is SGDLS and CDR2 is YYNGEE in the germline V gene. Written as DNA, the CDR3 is TGTGCCAGCGGCCCCCGGCCAGGCGGGTATGAAGCTTTCTTT. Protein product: CASGPRPGGYEAFF.